This entry lists 20 T cell receptor beta chains sequenced from one sample in a study of blood T cell repertoires in COVID-19 (TCRdb year 2020). Library prep was done by the immunoSEQ multiplex PCR assay. The table was pulled from immuneACCESS by TCRdb, which kept in-frame rearrangements only. Such tables lose some clones; where checked, under half of the loss comes from unresolved V genes, and the rest has no known cause. In all, the sample holds a few hundred thousand clones, and around 88% of those were seen once. The ten top clones hold under 2% of the sample. Sample: peripheral blood. These receptors originate from a woman aged 25 to 39 with COVID-19, enrolled during active disease.

This sequence joins TRBV4-1 and TRBJ1-2, with D possibly being TRBD1 (5 bases). The CDR3 is 14 amino acids. CDR1 and CDR2 from the germline V gene are MGHRA and YSYEKL. Trimming pared 1 base from V and 4 bases from J, leaving 10 bases between. The CDR3 region has the DNA TGCGCCAGCAGCCAAGGCGCAGGGCCCTATGGCTACACCTTC. This gives the protein CASSQGAGPYGYTF.

This clone was found once. The V call is TRBV18, the J call TRBJ2-1, with no clear D. The CDR3 spans 12 residues. The ends were cut back, 3 bases at V and 7 bases at J, with 7 bases in the middle. Per the germline V gene, CDR1 is KGHSH and CDR2 is LQKENI. The CDR3 protein is CASSPLNNEQFF. CDR3 nucleotide sequence: TGTGCCAGCTCACCGCTAAATAATGAGCAGTTCTTC.

The V gene is TRBV7-9, the J gene TRBJ1-6, with unresolved D. Trimming removed 7 bases at V and 7 bases at J, with 11 bases between. This CDR3 region has 13 residues. Per germline, CDR1 SEHNR and CDR2 FQNEAQ (reference sequence). CDR3 region: CASTLGRNSPLHF. CDR3 DNA sequence: TGTGCCAGCACCCTAGGGAGGAATTCACCCCTCCACTTT.

This chain uses TRBV19 with TRBJ2-3; possibly TRBD2 for D (6 bases). Germline assignment: CDR1 LNHDA and CDR2 SQIVND (reference sequence). CDR3 length: 17 residues. With 4 bases removed from V and 0 bases from J, the gap between germline ends came to 17 bases. CDR3 region: CASSRRGAVSSTDTQYF. The CDR3 region has the DNA TGTGCCAGTAGTAGGCGGGGCGCCGTTTCTAGCACAGATACGCAGTATTTT.

DNA for the CDR3: TGTGCCGCCGGTGGGGGTCCCAGGGGGACAGATACGCAGTATTTT. Protein product: CAAGGGPRGTDTQYF. The chain combines TRBV19 with TRBJ2-3; 7 bases map to TRBD1. V was clipped by 11 bases and J by 3 bases; unmatched bases: 14. Germline V gene data show CDR1 as LNHDA and CDR2 as SQIVND (reference sequence). This CDR3 contains 15 residues.

This clone turned up a few times. The rearrangement joins TRBV7-9 to TRBJ1-1, with D possibly matching TRBD1 (5 bases). Trimming shortened V by 2 bases and J by 0 bases, and 10 bases separated the two germline ends. Germline V gives CDR1 SEHNR, CDR2 FQNEAQ (reference sequence). The CDR3 has 15 amino acids. The DNA for the CDR3 is TGTGCCAGCAGCTTATTCGGGGGGGTGAACACTGAAGCTTTCTTT. Encoded protein: CASSLFGGVNTEAFF.

The CDR3 region is CAISVVGGTEEGYTF. The CDR3 bases are TGTGCCATCAGTGTGGTAGGTGGGACAGAGGAGGGCTACACCTTC. The V call is TRBV10-3, the J call TRBJ1-2; the match to TRBD1 covers 7 bases. The junction had 13 bases not matched to a gene; V was cut back by 4 bases and J by 8 bases. Germline values: CDR1 ENHRY, CDR2 SYGVKD. This CDR3 comprises 15 residues.

V gene TRBV2 combines with J gene TRBJ1-2, with 8 bases that match TRBD1. The V and J ends lost 6 bases and 3 bases, in that order; junction bases with no gene match: 15. The germline gives CDR1 SNHLY, CDR2 FYNNEI. This CDR3 has 17 amino acids. CDR3 loop: CASRNVPGAGGDYGYTF. Written as DNA, the CDR3 is TGTGCCAGCAGGAACGTCCCCGGGGCAGGGGGCGACTATGGCTACACCTTC.

The chain employs TRBV6-5 and TRBJ1-3; the D is unclear. The CDR3 length is 14 residues. V gave up 5 bases and J gave up 4 bases, with 12 bases separating them. Germline CDR1 reads MNHEY; CDR2 reads SVGAGI. The CDR3 spells CASSPSFLGNTIYF. DNA for the CDR3: TGTGCCAGCAGTCCCTCGTTTTTGGGAAACACCATATATTTT.

This sequence joins TRBV7-2 and TRBJ2-1; 12 bases are shared with TRBD1. Germline trimming cut 8 bases from V and 6 bases from J; bases unmatched to any gene: 8. Germline V CDR1 and CDR2: SGHTA, FQGNSA. The length of the CDR3 is 15 residues. The CDR3 loop reads CASALGQGAANEQFF. CDR3 nucleotide sequence: TGTGCCAGCGCCCTGGGACAGGGGGCTGCCAATGAGCAGTTCTTC.

V and J are TRBV9 and TRBJ2-1; D call uncertain. V lost 4 bases and J 5 bases, leaving 4 bases between the germline ends. The CDR3 is 11 residues long. Germline V gene lookup returns CDR1 SGDLS and CDR2 YYNGEE. CDR3 nucleotides: TGTGCCAGCAGCCCGGACAATGAGCAGTTCTTC. Its protein product is CASSPDNEQFF.

Only one count was recorded for this clone. V gene TRBV12-5 combines with J gene TRBJ2-7, with D hard to call. V lost 6 bases and J 0 bases, leaving 6 bases between the germline ends. Germline CDR1 is LGHNT and CDR2 is FRNRAP. The CDR3 extends over 12 amino acids. The CDR3 spells CASGRSSYEQYF. The CDR3 DNA follows: TGTGCTAGTGGGAGGAGCTCCTACGAGCAGTACTTC.

This clone has just a few counts. The chain joins TRBV7-2 to TRBJ2-1; D is perhaps TRBD2 (7 bases). The germline V gene has CDR1 SGHTA and CDR2 FQGNSA. The CDR3 has 16 amino acids. V shed 2 bases and J shed 6 bases, with 17 bases lying between them. CDR3 coding DNA: TGTGCCAGCAGCTTAAAGGCGGGGGCCCTAACCAATGAGCAGTTCTTC. It specifies CASSLKAGALTNEQFF. The variable domain in full, with the rest retrieved from reference TRBV7-2 and TRBJ2-1, is GAGVSQSPSNKVTEKGKDVELRCDPISGHTALYWYRQSLGQGLEFLIYFQGNSAPDKSGLPSDRFSAERTGGSVSTLTIQRTQQEDSAVYLCASSLKAGALTNEQFFGPGTRLTVL.

The chain has TRBV5-1 and TRBJ1-1; TRBD1 matches 7 bases. The V gene end was trimmed by 4 bases and the J gene end by 8 bases; junction bases not matched to a gene: 8. The V gene's germline CDR1 is SGHRS and CDR2 YFSETQ. The CDR3 has 13 residues. The DNA of the CDR3 is TGCGCCAGCAGCCGCGGACAGGAGGCCGAAGCTTTCTTT. Amino acid sequence: CASSRGQEAEAFF.

The rearrangement links TRBV7-2 to TRBJ2-7; a weak D match, TRBD2 (5 bases). V dropped 1 base and J dropped 2 bases, with 9 bases sitting between them. Germline lookup yields CDR1 SGHTA and CDR2 FQGNSA. The CDR3 is made up of 14 amino acids. The CDR3 nucleotides are TGTGCCAGCAGCTTAGTAACGGGGACCTACGAGCAGTACTTC. This encodes CASSLVTGTYEQYF.

V gene TRBV5-4 combines with J gene TRBJ2-4; D is undetermined. This CDR3 is 14 amino acids long. Between the trimmed V and J ends, which lost 0 bases and 0 bases, there was a span of 4 bases. From germline, CDR1 is SGHNT and CDR2 YYREEE (reference sequence). The CDR3: CASSLGLAKNIQYF. CDR3 DNA: TGTGCCAGCAGCTTGGGTCTAGCCAAAAACATTCAGTACTTC.

The rearrangement uses TRBV6-5 and TRBJ1-1, with 8 bases identical to TRBD1. CDR1 and CDR2 from the germline V gene are MNHEY and SVGAGI. CDR3 length: 14 amino acids. Losses at the gene ends were 8 bases for V and 3 bases for J; bases not matched to a gene: 8. In DNA, the CDR3 is TGTGCCAGCCTCTCACAGGGGGGATACACTGAAGCTTTCTTT. This sequence encodes CASLSQGGYTEAFF.

The CDR3: CATSRGRVVGNQPQHF. The CDR3 bases are TGTGCCACCAGCAGAGGCAGGGTGGTGGGCAATCAGCCCCAGCATTTT. The chain recombines TRBV15 with TRBJ1-5; TRBD1 is a possible D gene (5 bases). Germline values: CDR1 LNHNV, CDR2 YYDKDF (reference sequence). The CDR3 is 16 residues long. With 1 base removed from V and 2 bases from J, the gap between germline ends came to 12 bases.

The V call is TRBV7-6, the J call TRBJ2-1, with a possible D match to TRBD2 (7 bases). The CDR3 length is 13 residues. CDR1 is SGHVS, CDR2 FNYEAQ, per germline. The germline V and J ends were trimmed by 1 base and 10 bases, with 11 bases remaining between them. CDR3 residues: CASSLGGGREQFF. The CDR3 nucleotides read TGTGCCAGCAGCTTAGGCGGGGGCCGAGAGCAGTTCTTC.

The genes are TRBV2 and TRBJ1-4, with 11 bases matching TRBD1. There are 14 residues in the CDR3. V dropped 9 bases and J dropped 7; count of bases not matched to a gene: 7. Germline loops: CDR1 SNHLY, CDR2 FYNNEI. The CDR3 here is CASVGTGGGEKLFF. CDR3 DNA: TGTGCCAGTGTGGGGACAGGGGGAGGTGAAAAACTGTTTTTT. Filled out from reference TRBV2 and TRBJ1-4, the complete variable domain reads EPEVTQTPSHQVTQMGQEVILRCVPISNHLYFYWYRQILGQKVEFLVSFYNNEISEKSEIFDDQFSVERPDGSNFTLKIRSTKLEDSAMYFCASVGTGGGEKLFFGSGTQLSVL.